The next 32 T cell receptor beta chains were all read from a single sample in a study of T cell responses to AZD1222 COVID-19 vaccine. Some clones are missing from TCRdb's copy, which holds only in-frame ones; the method was immunoSEQ multiplex PCR. The table includes 200,000 or so clones, around 87% detected once. Sequenced here: peripheral blood, sampled on day 0 of MenACWY control vaccination. These receptors were obtained from an adult in good health.

J is TRBJ2-7 and V is TRBV3-1 (or the pseudogene TRBV3-2); unclear D gene. There are 15 residues in the CDR3. Germline V gene sequence: CDR1 LGHDT, CDR2 YNNKEL (reference sequence). V lost 0 bases, J lost 0 bases, and 9 bases lay in between. Written as DNA, the CDR3 is TGTGCCAGCAGCCAAGACGGCTTACCCTCCTACGAGCAGTACTTC. Protein product: CASSQDGLPSYEQYF.

This sequence joins TRBV25-1 and TRBJ1-2; 10 nucleotides agree with TRBD1. The CDR3 loop spans 13 amino acids. Trimming cost V 8 bases and J 7 bases; bases outside gene matches: 7. The germline V gene encodes CDR1 MGHDK and CDR2 SYGVNS. Written as DNA, the CDR3 is TGTGCCAGCCAGGGACAGGGGTTAGTTGGCTACACCTTC. Translated, it gives CASQGQGLVGYTF.

The genes are TRBV28 and TRBJ1-2; D is unresolved. V was shortened by 3 bases and J by 4 bases, with 21 bases between the two germline ends. Germline V gene sequence: CDR1 MDHEN, CDR2 SYDVKM. The CDR3 sequence is 17 residues long. CDR3 sequence: CASSLAQSGDWIYGYTF. The DNA for the CDR3 is TGTGCCAGCAGTTTGGCTCAGTCTGGGGATTGGATCTATGGCTACACCTTC.

The CDR3 nucleotides are TGTGCCAGCAGCTTAGTGGCTAGCGGTCCTACCTACGAGCAGTACTTC. As protein: CASSLVASGPTYEQYF. The chain links TRBV7-9 to TRBJ2-7; TRBD2 matches at 7 bases. There are 16 residues in the CDR3. V dropped 1 base and J dropped 2; count of bases not matched to a gene: 8. Germline CDR1 reads SEHNR; CDR2 reads FQNEAQ (reference sequence).

This clone was counted between two and nine times. The V gene is TRBV28, the J gene TRBJ1-1; tentative D call: TRBD1 (6 bases). From germline, CDR1 is MDHEN and CDR2 SYDVKM. V shed 1 base and J shed 6 bases, with 12 bases lying between them. This CDR3 is 14 amino acids long. CDR3 coding DNA: TGTGCCAGCAGTTTATTTCAGGGGATGGCTGAAGCTTTCTTT. This translates into CASSLFQGMAEAFF.

This clone has more than one count but fewer than ten. V usage is TRBV6-5 and J usage is TRBJ1-2; TRBD1 agrees at 8 bases. V shed 8 bases and J 5 bases; nucleotides not matched to a gene: 7. CDR1 and CDR2 (germline): MNHEY, SVGAGI. The CDR3 totals 13 residues. The CDR3 coding sequence is TGTGCCAGCCGAGATGGGACAGGATATGGCTACACCTTC. This translates into CASRDGTGYGYTF.

This clone has a single count. The chain employs TRBV9 and TRBJ2-2, with a possible D match to TRBD1 (6 bases). Germline V gene lookup returns CDR1 SGDLS and CDR2 YYNGEE. This CDR3 has 15 residues. V was pared by 3 bases and J by 5 bases, with 14 bases between. The CDR3 spells CASSGETGHTGELFF. CDR3 sequence (DNA): TGTGCCAGCAGCGGAGAGACAGGCCATACCGGGGAGCTGTTTTTT.

The V and J genes are TRBV24-1 and TRBJ1-3, with a possible D match to TRBD1 (6 bases). CDR1 is KGHDR and CDR2 is SFDVKD in the germline V gene. Trimming left V 4 bases short and J 2 bases short, with 8 bases between. The CDR3 is 14 amino acids. The chain's CDR3 is CATSDTGTGNTIYF. DNA of the CDR3: TGTGCCACCAGTGACACAGGGACTGGAAACACCATATATTTT.

The CDR3 sequence is CASQARTYGYTF. Written as DNA, the CDR3 is TGTGCCAGCCAAGCCAGAACCTATGGCTACACCTTC. The V call is TRBV28, the J call TRBJ1-2; D uncertain. V was cut by 8 bases and J by 4 bases, with 11 bases left in between. Germline V lookup: CDR1 MDHEN, CDR2 SYDVKM. The CDR3 has 12 residues.

This clone has a single count. The J gene is TRBJ2-3, the V gene TRBV5-1; D uncertain. Deletions cut 4 bases from V and 4 bases from J, with 7 bases between. CDR3 size: 12 residues. Germline assignment: CDR1 SGHRS and CDR2 YFSETQ. Here the CDR3 DNA reads TGCGCCAGCAGCCATCCTCCAGATACGCAGTATTTT. Encoded protein: CASSHPPDTQYF.

A few counts support this clone. Within the sample, other DNA sequences also encode this same CDR3. The chain uses TRBV20-1 and TRBJ1-2; no clear D gene. The V gene lost 0 bases and the J gene lost 5 bases, with 4 bases spanning the gap. Germline assignment: CDR1 DFQATT and CDR2 SNEGSKA (reference sequence). This CDR3 has 11 amino acids. The CDR3 nucleotides are TGCAGTGCTAGAGATAATTATGGCTACACCTTC. This sequence encodes CSARDNYGYTF.

This rearrangement joins TRBV5-1 to TRBJ2-5; possibly TRBD1 for D (7 bases). Trimming removed 0 bases at V and 1 base at J, with 13 bases between. This CDR3 is 16 amino acids long. Germline loops: CDR1 SGHRS, CDR2 YFSETQ. The CDR3 DNA reads TGCGCCAGCAGCTTGGGGGGCAGGGGGGCCCAAGAGACCCAGTACTTC. Translated, it gives CASSLGGRGAQETQYF.

The chain carries TRBV7-2 and TRBJ1-3, with D possibly being TRBD1 (6 bases). The V end lost 4 bases, the J end lost 3 bases, and 16 bases lay between the germline ends. CDR1 is SGHTA, CDR2 FQGNSA, per germline. The CDR3 runs to 16 residues. This chain's CDR3 is CASSSSGTRIGNTIYF. The DNA for the CDR3 is TGTGCCAGCAGCTCGTCCGGGACACGGATTGGAAACACCATATATTTT.

The V gene is TRBV4-2, the J gene TRBJ1-5; weak D call: TRBD1 (6 bases). Germline CDR1 and CDR2: LGHNA and YNFKEQ. V was clipped by 0 bases and J by 3 bases, with 12 bases between them. The CDR3 totals 16 residues. CDR3 region: CASSQETGSPNQPQHF. CDR3 nucleotides: TGTGCCAGCAGCCAAGAGACAGGCTCCCCCAATCAGCCCCAGCATTTT.

This clone was observed a single time. The chain employs TRBV28 and TRBJ2-7; D is unclear. There are 11 residues in the CDR3. V dropped 3 bases and J dropped 0 bases, with 0 bases sitting between them. Germline CDR1 MDHEN, CDR2 SYDVKM. CDR3 amino acids: CASSFSYEQYF. CDR3 in DNA: TGTGCCAGCAGTTTCTCCTACGAGCAGTACTTC. Full variable domain (remainder filled in from reference TRBV28 and TRBJ2-7): DVKVTQSSRYLVKRTGEKVFLECVQDMDHENMFWYRQDPGLGLRLIYFSYDVKMKEKGDIPEGYSVSREKKERFSLILESASTNQTSMYLCASSFSYEQYFGPGTRLTVT.

V gene TRBV28 combines with J gene TRBJ1-6; 11 nucleotides line up with TRBD1. The CDR3 loop spans 17 amino acids. Germline V gives CDR1 MDHEN, CDR2 SYDVKM. With 5 bases clipped from V and 13 bases from J, the junction kept 16 bases outside the gene matches. The CDR3 reads CASSSRSRGTGGSPLHF. CDR3 in DNA: TGTGCCAGCAGTAGTCGGAGTAGGGGGACAGGGGGAAGTCCCCTCCACTTT.

This rearrangement joins TRBV4-2 to TRBJ2-2; 9 positions match TRBD1. The ends lost 4 bases at V and 6 bases at J; junction bases unmatched: 9. Germline CDR1 reads LGHNA; CDR2 reads YNFKEQ. There are 16 residues in the CDR3. CDR3 coding DNA: TGTGCCAGCAGCCTACTGACAGGGGGTGAGGCCGGGGAGCTGTTTTTT. Amino acids: CASSLLTGGEAGELFF.

This chain connects TRBV5-4 to TRBJ1-1; 7 bases map to TRBD1. This CDR3 region has 11 residues. Losses at the gene ends were 4 bases for V and 8 bases for J; bases not matched to a gene: 2. The germline CDR1 and CDR2 sequences are SGHNT and YYREEE (reference sequence). The CDR3 nucleotides read TGTGCCAGCAGCGAGACAGGGGAAGCTTTCTTT. Translation: CASSETGEAFF.

The V gene is TRBV7-6, the J gene TRBJ2-7; D unresolved. This CDR3 comprises 15 residues. Between the trimmed V and J ends, which lost 3 bases and 5 bases, there was a span of 17 bases. Germline-derived CDR1 and CDR2 are SGHVS and FNYEAQ. CDR3: CASSFSLLAPHEQYF. In DNA, the CDR3 is TGTGCCAGCAGCTTCTCCCTTTTAGCCCCCCACGAGCAGTACTTC.

For the CDR3, the DNA is TGTGCCAGCAGCTTGAGGGCCGACGGACGCCAGCATTTT. Translating it yields CASSLRADGRQHF. J is TRBJ1-5 and V is TRBV5-8; no reliable D call. Germline loops: CDR1 SGHTS, CDR2 YDEGEE. Trimming removed 1 base from V and 12 bases from J, with 14 bases in between. CDR3 size: 13 residues.

This clone has a single count. The rearrangement joins TRBV5-5 to TRBJ2-1; D possibly corresponds to TRBD1 (5 bases). Germline loops: CDR1 SGHKS, CDR2 YYEKEE (reference sequence). The CDR3 totals 14 residues. Trimming shortened V by 4 bases and J by 0 bases, and 8 bases separated the two germline ends. The CDR3 DNA reads TGTGCCAGCAGCGTACAGGACTCCTACAATGAGCAGTTCTTC. Protein sequence: CASSVQDSYNEQFF.

This clone was seen just once. The rearrangement links TRBV27 to TRBJ2-3; possibly TRBD1 or TRBD2 for D (6 bases each). The CDR3 runs to 11 residues. Looked up from germline, CDR1 is MNHEY and CDR2 is SMNVEV (reference sequence). Trimming stripped 8 bases from V and 6 bases from J, with 9 bases between. DNA for the CDR3: TGTGCCAGCGGAGGGGGGGATACGCAGTATTTT. Protein product: CASGGGDTQYF.

The rearrangement uses TRBV5-4 and TRBJ2-3, with unresolved D. CDR3 length equals 11 residues. Looked up from germline, CDR1 is SGHNT and CDR2 is YYREEE (reference sequence). The germline V and J ends were trimmed by 2 bases and 2 bases, with 0 bases remaining between them. CDR3 DNA sequence: TGTGCCAGCAGCTTCACAGATACGCAGTATTTT. Its translation is CASSFTDTQYF.

In this sample, this clone turned up once. J is TRBJ2-2 and V is TRBV10-3; 13 nucleotides match TRBD2. The length of the CDR3 is 17 residues. The J segment lost 1 base and the V segment lost 3 bases, leaving 2 bases of the junction unmatched. From germline, CDR1 is ENHRY and CDR2 SYGVKD. CDR3 sequence reads: CAISERLAGGNTGELFF. The DNA of the CDR3 is TGTGCCATCAGTGAACGACTAGCGGGGGGGAACACCGGGGAGCTGTTTTTT.

The chain links TRBV4-3 to TRBJ1-6; D is unclear. The germline V gene encodes CDR1 LGHNA and CDR2 YSLEER. V lost 1 base and J lost 7, with 8 bases in between. The CDR3 extends over 14 amino acids. CDR3 residues: CASSQALLNSPLHF. CDR3 DNA sequence: TGCGCCAGCAGCCAAGCTCTATTAAATTCACCCCTCCACTTT.

The V call is TRBV18, the J call TRBJ2-3; 9 bases line up with TRBD2. Germline CDR1 reads KGHSH; CDR2 reads LQKENI. The CDR3 length is 17 residues. Trimming removed 3 bases from V and 4 bases from J; junction bases left unmatched: 11. In nucleotides, the CDR3 is TGTGCCAGCTCACCGCGTCCCTGGCGGGAGGGCTCAGATACGCAGTATTTT. Translating it yields CASSPRPWREGSDTQYF.

This clone was found once. V gene TRBV3-1 (or the pseudogene TRBV3-2) combines with J gene TRBJ1-1; D gene ambiguous. Trimming cost V 1 base and J 3 bases, with 15 bases left between them. The CDR3 has 16 residues. The germline gives CDR1 LGHDT, CDR2 YNNKEL (reference sequence). CDR3 in amino acids: CASSQVELRTDTEAFF. CDR3 in DNA: TGTGCCAGCAGCCAAGTTGAGTTAAGAACTGACACTGAAGCTTTCTTT.

The chain joins TRBV15 to TRBJ1-4; 8 bases are shared with TRBD1. The CDR3 contains 18 residues. The germline V gene has CDR1 LNHNV and CDR2 YYDKDF (reference sequence). V dropped 0 bases and J dropped 10; count of bases not matched to a gene: 16. This CDR3 is CATSRDVGAGTGGGKLFF. The CDR3 nucleotides read TGTGCCACCAGCAGAGATGTCGGAGCCGGGACAGGTGGCGGAAAACTGTTTTTT. Complete variable domain (other parts from reference TRBV15 and TRBJ1-4): DAMVIQNPRYQVTQFGKPVTLSCSQTLNHNVMYWYQQKSSQAPKLLFHYYDKDFNNEADTPDNFQSRRPNTSFCFLDIRSPGLGDTAMYLCATSRDVGAGTGGGKLFFGSGTQLSVL.

The chain employs TRBV5-8 and TRBJ2-3; 11 nucleotides align to TRBD2. The CDR3 spans 17 residues. Germline CDR1 is SGHTS and CDR2 is YDEGEE. Trimming removed 1 base from V and 2 bases from J; junction bases left unmatched: 6. CDR3 protein: CASSLWGLAVATDTQYF. The DNA for the CDR3 is TGTGCCAGCAGCTTGTGGGGACTAGCGGTAGCCACAGATACGCAGTATTTT. Full variable domain (outside the CDR3, taken from reference TRBV5-8 and TRBJ2-3): EAGVTQSPTHLIKTRGQQATLRCSPISGHTSVYWYQQALGLGLQFLLWYDEGEERNRGNFPPRFSGRQFPNYSSELNVNALELEDSALYLCASSLWGLAVATDTQYFGPGTRLTVL.

The V gene is TRBV3-1 (or the pseudogene TRBV3-2), the J gene TRBJ2-5; a possible D gene is TRBD1 (6 bases). Trimming shortened V by 5 bases and J by 5 bases, and 21 bases separated the two germline ends. The CDR3 length is 16 residues. The V gene's germline CDR1 is LGHDT and CDR2 YNNKEL (reference sequence). In DNA form, the CDR3 reads TGTGCCAGCAGCAGGGGGTGTCTTTCTTTCTCTGAGACCCAGTACTTC. Translated, it gives CASSRGCLSFSETQYF.

This clone appeared a single time. The gene calls are TRBV19 and TRBJ2-3; the D gene is possibly TRBD1 (6 bases). V was clipped by 3 bases and J by 0 bases, with 13 bases between them. The CDR3 contains 16 residues. From germline, CDR1 is LNHDA and CDR2 SQIVND (reference sequence). CDR3 nucleotide sequence: TGTGCCAGTAGTATCACACAGGGTCCTAGCACAGATACGCAGTATTTT. It yields the protein CASSITQGPSTDTQYF.

The chain couples TRBV2 to TRBJ1-5; the D is unclear. Trimming removed 4 bases from V and 7 bases from J, with 23 bases in between. CDR1 and CDR2 (germline): SNHLY, FYNNEI. This CDR3 comprises 17 residues. CDR3 sequence (DNA): TGTGCCAGCAGTGTCCTTCCCCGGGTTCTAACGGGACAGCCCCAGCATTTT. This codes for CASSVLPRVLTGQPQHF. Complete variable domain (other parts from reference TRBV2 and TRBJ1-5): EPEVTQTPSHQVTQMGQEVILRCVPISNHLYFYWYRQILGQKVEFLVSFYNNEISEKSEIFDDQFSVERPDGSNFTLKIRSTKLEDSAMYFCASSVLPRVLTGQPQHFGDGTRLSIL.